This TCR beta chain was identified in a study of regulatory and conventional T cells in RAG deficiency. Here immunoSEQ multiplex PCR was the method, and the copy in TCRdb shows in-frame clones only, minus some. The table has 30,000 to 35,000 clones, 76% seen once; the top ten hold 3% to 4%. Note on this clone: Its antigen is unidentified.

The study, taken as a whole, reports: Shannon entropy fell and Simpson indices rose in RAG-deficient patients. Patient subsets had shorter CDR3s; Omenn Treg-Tconv overlap exceeded 80%. Treg unique TCR beta sequences were approximately 100-fold fewer in Omenn syndrome and CID/AS patients than controls.

The sorted conventional CD4+ T cells were CD25-low and CD127-high, with genomic DNA sequenced. The germline gives CDR1 ENHRY, CDR2 SYGVKD. The CDR3 sequence is 13 residues long. V was shortened by 10 bases and J by 8 bases, with 20 bases between the two germline ends. These sequences were also reported in another study, on regulatory T cells. Per that paper: Amplification used 52 TRBV primers and 13 TRBJ primers. Skewed V and J usage and few unique V-J pairs marked patient repertoires, most in Tregs.

The sample was CD4+ effector T cells sorted from blood. The origin of this receptor is a human donor in good health. This chain links TRBV10-3 with TRBJ1-2; D remains unclear. The CDR3 loop is CATSGGRGGGYTF. As DNA, the CDR3 is TGTGCCACCTCGGGCGGGAGAGGAGGAGGCTACACCTTC.